These 8 T cell receptor beta chains came from one sample sequenced in a study of human T cells and chemical hapten exposure. The time point is: patch test 1, 2 weeks after DPC sensitization. Specified treatment: therapeutic diphenylcyclopropenone sensitization with weekly scalp DPC. TCRdb independently ran MiXCR on the RACE reads; one entry per CDR3 protein. In the table there are fewer than 200,000 distinct CDR3 sequences, approximately 20% of which are singletons. This sample comprised whole blood, obtained in connection with sensitization to the hapten diphenylcyclopropenone (DPC). Receptors originate from a woman aged 45-59 years with alopecia areata. Some clones in this sample may be carry-over from other donors' samples.

A few counts support this clonotype. The chain has TRBV7-9 and TRBJ2-6, with a tentative D call TRBD2 (6 bases). Trimming took 3 bases from V and 0 from J, leaving 15 bases between them. CDR3 length equals 18 residues. CDR1 and CDR2 (germline): SEHNR, FQNEAQ (reference sequence). The CDR3 region has the DNA TGTGCCAGCAGCTTTAGGAGGGCGCAGGACTCTGGGGCCAACGTCCTGACTTTC. It yields the protein CASSFRRAQDSGANVLTF.

This clonotype has a handful of counts. This chain connects TRBV2 to TRBJ2-3, with D maybe TRBD2 (6 bases). Looked up from germline, CDR1 is SNHLY and CDR2 is FYNNEI. The CDR3 sequence is 15 residues long. The ends were cut back, 4 bases at V and 2 bases at J, with 13 bases in the middle. The CDR3 DNA is TGTGCCAGCAGTGGGGATAGCGGTGACACAGATACGCAGTATTTT. Its translation: CASSGDSGDTDTQYF.

The rearrangement links TRBV5-4 to TRBJ1-2; 11 bases are shared with TRBD1. Germline lookup yields CDR1 SGHNT and CDR2 YYREEE (reference sequence). The CDR3 runs to 16 residues. Germline trimming cut 3 bases from V and 3 bases from J; bases unmatched to any gene: 7. CDR3 nucleotides: TGTGCCAGCAGCTCCCGGGACAGGGGGGGAGACTATGGCTACACCTTC. Its translation: CASSSRDRGGDYGYTF.

This clonotype was seen a few times. The V call is TRBV5-1, the J call TRBJ2-2; 8 nucleotides align to TRBD2. The junction had 3 bases not matched to a gene; V was cut back by 2 bases and J by 3 bases. The CDR3 runs to 15 residues. Germline V lookup: CDR1 SGHRS, CDR2 YFSETQ. CDR3 in DNA: TGCGCCAGCAGCTTAGAGACTAGCGACACCGGGGAGCTGTTTTTT. Amino acids: CASSLETSDTGELFF.

This rearrangement joins TRBV11-2 to TRBJ2-5; D may match TRBD1 or TRBD2 (5 bases each). Germline CDR1 reads SGHAT; CDR2 reads FQNNGV. Trimming shortened V by 6 bases and J by 5 bases, and 10 bases separated the two germline ends. The CDR3 is 12 amino acids. CDR3 coding DNA: TGTGCCAGCAGGAGAGGGGTTGAGACCCAGTACTTC. Translated: CASRRGVETQYF.

This chain uses TRBV5-4 with TRBJ1-2, with TRBD1 matching over 10 bases. CDR1 is SGHNT and CDR2 is YYREEE in the germline V gene (reference sequence). CDR3 length: 15 residues. J gave up 6 bases and V 3 bases, and 8 bases lay outside the gene matches. This chain's CDR3 is CASSSGTGVLHGYTF. The CDR3 DNA sequence: TGTGCCAGCAGCTCTGGGACAGGGGTACTACATGGCTACACCTTC.

This chain joins TRBV2 and TRBJ2-3; 11 nucleotides line up with TRBD2. After removal of 5 bases from V and 6 bases from J, the junction contained 7 bases not matched to a gene. The CDR3 has 15 residues. CDR1 SNHLY and CDR2 FYNNEI come from the germline V gene. The CDR3 sequence: CASSSTSGSPDTQYF. The CDR3 DNA reads TGTGCCAGCAGTTCAACTAGCGGGAGTCCCGATACGCAGTATTTT.

This clonotype came up a few times. The rearrangement joins TRBV3-1 to TRBJ2-3, with D unclear. V dropped 4 bases and J dropped 4 bases, with 15 bases sitting between them. This CDR3 has 15 residues. Germline V gene sequence: CDR1 LGHDT, CDR2 YNNKEL (reference sequence). The CDR3 DNA reads TGTGCCAGCAGCCGACTTGCTGCAGTGCCAGATACGCAGTATTTT. This encodes CASSRLAAVPDTQYF.